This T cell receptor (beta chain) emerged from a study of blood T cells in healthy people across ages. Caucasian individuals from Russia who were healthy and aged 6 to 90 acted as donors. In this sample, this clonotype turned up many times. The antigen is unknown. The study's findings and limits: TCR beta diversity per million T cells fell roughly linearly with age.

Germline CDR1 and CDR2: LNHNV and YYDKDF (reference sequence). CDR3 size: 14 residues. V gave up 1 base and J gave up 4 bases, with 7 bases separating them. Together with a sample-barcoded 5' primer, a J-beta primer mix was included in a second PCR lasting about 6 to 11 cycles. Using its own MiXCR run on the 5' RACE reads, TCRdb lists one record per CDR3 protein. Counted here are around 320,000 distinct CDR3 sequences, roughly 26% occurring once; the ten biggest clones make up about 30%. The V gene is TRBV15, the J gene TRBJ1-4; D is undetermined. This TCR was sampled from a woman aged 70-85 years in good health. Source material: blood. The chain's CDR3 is CATSRGQLNEKLFF. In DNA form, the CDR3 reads TGTGCCACCAGCAGAGGTCAGCTTAATGAAAAACTGTTTTTT.